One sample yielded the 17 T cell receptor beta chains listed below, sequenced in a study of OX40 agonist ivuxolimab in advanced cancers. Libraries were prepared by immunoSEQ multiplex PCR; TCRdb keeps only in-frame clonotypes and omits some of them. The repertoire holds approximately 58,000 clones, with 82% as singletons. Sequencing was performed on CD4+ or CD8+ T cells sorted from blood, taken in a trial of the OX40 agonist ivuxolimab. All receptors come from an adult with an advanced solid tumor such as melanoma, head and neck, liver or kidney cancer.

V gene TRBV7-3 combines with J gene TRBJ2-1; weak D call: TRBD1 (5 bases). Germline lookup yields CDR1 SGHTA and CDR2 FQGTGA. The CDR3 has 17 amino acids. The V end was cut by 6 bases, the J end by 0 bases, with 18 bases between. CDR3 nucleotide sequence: TGTGCCAGCAGTCCCAAGGGGCTGACATTCTCCTACAATGAGCAGTTCTTC. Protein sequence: CASSPKGLTFSYNEQFF.

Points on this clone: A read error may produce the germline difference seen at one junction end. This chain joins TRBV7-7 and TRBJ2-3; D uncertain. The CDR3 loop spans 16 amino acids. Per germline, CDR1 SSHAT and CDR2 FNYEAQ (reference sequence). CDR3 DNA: TGTGCTAGCAGCTTAGGTGAGGTCCCAAACACAGATACGCAGTATTTT. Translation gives CASSLGEVPNTDTQYF.

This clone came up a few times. CDR3 in amino acids: CASSSLYEQYF. The CDR3 DNA is TGTGCCAGCAGCTCCCTCTACGAGCAGTACTTC. The chain joins TRBV11-1 to TRBJ2-7; D unclear. The CDR3 runs 11 residues. V was pared by 4 bases and J by 3 bases, with 4 bases between. Germline V gives CDR1 SGHAT, CDR2 FQDESV (reference sequence).

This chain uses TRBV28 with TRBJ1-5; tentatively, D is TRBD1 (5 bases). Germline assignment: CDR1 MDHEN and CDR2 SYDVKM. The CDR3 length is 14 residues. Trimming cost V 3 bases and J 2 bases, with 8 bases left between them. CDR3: CASSLGERNQPQHF. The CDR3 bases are TGTGCCAGCAGTTTGGGGGAGCGCAATCAGCCCCAGCATTTT.

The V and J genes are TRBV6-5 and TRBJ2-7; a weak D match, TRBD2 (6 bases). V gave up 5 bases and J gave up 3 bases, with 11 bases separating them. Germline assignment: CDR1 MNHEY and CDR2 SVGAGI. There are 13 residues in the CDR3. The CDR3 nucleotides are TGTGCCAGCAGTCCCGGGGGAGGCTACGAGCAGTACTTC. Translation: CASSPGGGYEQYF.

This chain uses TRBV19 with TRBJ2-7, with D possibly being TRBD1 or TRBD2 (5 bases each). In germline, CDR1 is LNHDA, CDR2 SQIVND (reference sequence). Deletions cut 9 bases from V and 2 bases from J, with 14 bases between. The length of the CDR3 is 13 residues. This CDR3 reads CARTGRSAYEQYF. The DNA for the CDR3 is TGTGCCAGGACGGGACGATCTGCCTACGAGCAGTACTTC.

CDR3 DNA: TGTGCCAGCTCACCATCCGTACGGGGGTTGAACACTGAAGCTTTCTTT. It specifies CASSPSVRGLNTEAFF. The rearrangement joins TRBV18 to TRBJ1-1; D possibly corresponds to TRBD1 (5 bases). V was trimmed by 2 bases and J by 0 bases, leaving 13 bases between them. Germline CDR1 reads KGHSH; CDR2 reads LQKENI. The CDR3 is made up of 16 amino acids.

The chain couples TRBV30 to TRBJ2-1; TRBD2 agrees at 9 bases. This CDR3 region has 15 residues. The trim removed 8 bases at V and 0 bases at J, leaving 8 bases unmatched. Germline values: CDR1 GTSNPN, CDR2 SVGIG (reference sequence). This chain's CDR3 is CARRGSGSSYNEQFF. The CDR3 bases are TGTGCCCGAAGGGGTAGCGGGAGCTCCTACAATGAGCAGTTCTTC.

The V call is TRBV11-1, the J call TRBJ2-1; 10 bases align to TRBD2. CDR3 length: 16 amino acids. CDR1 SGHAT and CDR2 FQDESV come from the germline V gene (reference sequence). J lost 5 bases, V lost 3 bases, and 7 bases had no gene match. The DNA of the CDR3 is TGTGCCAGCAGCTTCCTTAGCGGGGGGAAGCACAATGAGCAGTTCTTC. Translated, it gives CASSFLSGGKHNEQFF. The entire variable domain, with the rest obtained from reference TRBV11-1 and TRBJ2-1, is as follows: EAEVAQSPRYKITEKSQAVAFWCDPISGHATLYWYRQILGQGPELLVQFQDESVVDDSQLPKDRFSAERLKGVDSTLKIQPAELGDSAMYLCASSFLSGGKHNEQFFGPGTRLTVL.

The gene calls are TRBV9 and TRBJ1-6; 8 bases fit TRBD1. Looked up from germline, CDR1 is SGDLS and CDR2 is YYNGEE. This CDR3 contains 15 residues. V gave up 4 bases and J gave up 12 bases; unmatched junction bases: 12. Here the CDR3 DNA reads TGTGCCAGCAGCCTAGGACAGGGCGTTAGGGAACCCCTCCACTTT. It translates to CASSLGQGVREPLHF.

The DNA of the CDR3 is TGTGCCAGCAGCACTAGCGGGAGCTCCTACAATGAGCAGTTCTTC. Protein: CASSTSGSSYNEQFF. The gene calls are TRBV9 and TRBJ2-1, with 11 bases lining up with TRBD2. V lost 4 bases to trimming and J lost 0 bases; unmatched junction nucleotides: 0. This CDR3 spans 15 amino acids. Germline V gives CDR1 SGDLS, CDR2 YYNGEE.

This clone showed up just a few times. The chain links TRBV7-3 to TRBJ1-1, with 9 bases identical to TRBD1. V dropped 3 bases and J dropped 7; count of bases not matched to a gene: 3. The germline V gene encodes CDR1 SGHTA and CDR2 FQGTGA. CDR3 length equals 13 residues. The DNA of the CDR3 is TGTGCCAGCAGCTTCGACAGGGGGAGTGAAGCTTTCTTT. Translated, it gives CASSFDRGSEAFF.

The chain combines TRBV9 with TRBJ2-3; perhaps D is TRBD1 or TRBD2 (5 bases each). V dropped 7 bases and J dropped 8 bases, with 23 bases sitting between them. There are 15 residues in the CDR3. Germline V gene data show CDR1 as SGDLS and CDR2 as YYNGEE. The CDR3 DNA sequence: TGTGCCAGCGCTGCTGGGGCTAGCCCGACTGCTACGCAGTATTTT. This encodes CASAAGASPTATQYF.

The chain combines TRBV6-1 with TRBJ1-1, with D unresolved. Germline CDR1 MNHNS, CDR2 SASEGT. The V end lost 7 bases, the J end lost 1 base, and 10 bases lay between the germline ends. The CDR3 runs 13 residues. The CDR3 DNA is TGTGCCAGCAACCCACGAGGGAACACTGAAGCTTTCTTT. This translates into CASNPRGNTEAFF.

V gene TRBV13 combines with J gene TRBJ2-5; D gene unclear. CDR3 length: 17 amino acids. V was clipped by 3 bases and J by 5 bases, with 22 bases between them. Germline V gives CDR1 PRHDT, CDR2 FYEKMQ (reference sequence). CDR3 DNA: TGTGCCAGCAGCTTCACGAGTGGCGGCGGAATTTCGGAGACCCAGTACTTC. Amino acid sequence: CASSFTSGGGISETQYF.

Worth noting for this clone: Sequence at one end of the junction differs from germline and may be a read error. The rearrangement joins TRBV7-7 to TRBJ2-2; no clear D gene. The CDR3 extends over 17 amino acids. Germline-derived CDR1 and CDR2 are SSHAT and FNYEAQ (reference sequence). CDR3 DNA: TGTGCTAGCAGCCCTAGTGTCCAGCTCGCGAACACCGGGGAGCTGTTTTTT. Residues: CASSPSVQLANTGELFF.

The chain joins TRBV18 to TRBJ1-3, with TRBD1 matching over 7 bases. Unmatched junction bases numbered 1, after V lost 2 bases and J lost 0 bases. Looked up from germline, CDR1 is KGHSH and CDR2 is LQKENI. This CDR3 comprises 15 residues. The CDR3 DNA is TGTGCCAGCTCACCAGGACAGGTCTCTGGAAACACCATATATTTT. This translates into CASSPGQVSGNTIYF.